A selection of T cell receptor beta chains follows, all from one sample in a study of radiotherapy plus CTLA-4 blockade in lung cancer. Some clones are missing from TCRdb's copy, which holds only in-frame ones; the method was immunoSEQ multiplex PCR. The table shows 35,000 to 50,000 clones, with 65% to 75% occurring only once. This specimen consisted of peripheral blood, obtained from a patient treated with radiotherapy plus ipilimumab. These receptors were collected from a human donor with non-small cell lung cancer who had a partial response to radiotherapy plus ipilimumab. Both conserved end residues are part of each CDR3. Fields, in order: V gene, D gene, J gene, CDR3 protein, CDR3 DNA. A D gene is named only where the DNA matches it firmly.

TRBV6-1	TRBD1	TRBJ1-5	CASSLDRGSNQPQHF	TGTGCCAGCAGTCTTGACAGGGGTAGCAATCAGCCCCAGCATTTT
TRBV19	TRBD2	TRBJ2-2	CASSSPGLVGGELFF	TGTGCCAGTAGCAGTCCGGGACTAGTTGGCGGGGAGCTGTTTTTT
TRBV27	TRBD2	TRBJ2-1	CASSQRGVGTSGRAYNEQFF	TGTGCCAGCAGTCAGCGGGGCGTTGGTACTAGCGGGAGGGCCTACAATGAGCAGTTCTTC
TRBV7-7	.	TRBJ2-7	CASSSTTGPYEQYF	TGTGCTAGCAGCTCGACGACAGGCCCCTACGAGCAGTACTTC
TRBV11-3	TRBD1	TRBJ1-1	CASSLGQGWEAFF	TGTGCCAGCAGCTTGGGACAGGGCTGGGAAGCTTTCTTT
TRBV9	.	TRBJ2-3	CASSPRGGTSDTQYF	TGTGCCAGCAGCCCCCGAGGGGGTACGTCAGATACGCAGTATTTT
TRBV10-3	.	TRBJ1-1	CAISTDLNTEAFF	TGTGCCATCTCGACAGACTTGAACACTGAAGCTTTCTTT
TRBV6-5	.	TRBJ2-7	CASSYSVRGADDEQYF	TGTGCCAGCAGTTACTCGGTCAGGGGCGCGGACGACGAGCAGTACTTC
TRBV6-1	.	TRBJ1-5	CASSERPPGRSNQPQHF	TGTGCCAGCAGTGAACGACCGCCAGGAAGGAGCAATCAGCCCCAGCATTTT
TRBV5-1	TRBD2	TRBJ2-1	CASSGRGLAGDKSYNEQFF	TGCGCCAGCAGCGGTCGAGGGCTAGCGGGGGACAAGTCCTACAATGAGCAGTTCTTC
TRBV10-2	TRBD1	TRBJ1-5	CASSEGQGRDNQPQHF	TGCGCCAGCAGTGAGGGACAGGGGAGGGACAATCAGCCCCAGCATTTT